This T cell receptor (beta chain) was obtained from a study of blood T cell repertoires in COVID-19. Study in general: From the United States, Italy and Spain came samples of acute and convalescent COVID-19. PBMCs, B-cell-depleted T cells, or T cells provided the cDNA or gDNA that made up the material.

Methods used by the authors: Reference gene primer amplification gave nucleated cell count estimates. Measured with immunoSEQ multiplex PCR; TCRdb has only the in-frame clones, and not every one. V and J calls plus clone size are reproduced from that table; the DNA served to infer D and trimming. The data hold 150,000 to 200,000 clones, with roughly 90% observed a single time. This clone was seen a single time. This TCR was sampled from a woman in her 70s with acute or convalescent COVID-19. The specimen was peripheral blood.

The DNA of the CDR3 is TGCGCCAGCAGCCAAGTCCACGGGAGGGGCGCGAACACCGGGGAGCTGTTTTTT. Protein: CASSQVHGRGANTGELFF. The V call is TRBV4-3, the J call TRBJ2-2; TRBD2 matches at 8 bases. The CDR3 runs to 18 residues. The junction had 7 bases not matched to a gene; V was cut back by 1 base and J by 0 bases. CDR1 is LGHNA and CDR2 is YSLEER in the germline V gene.